The 19 T cell receptor beta chains given below trace back to one sample, sequenced in a study of blood T cell repertoires in COVID-19. Produced via immunoSEQ multiplex PCR; TCRdb's table is partial and in-frame only. Of approximately 350,000 clones listed, around 88% were seen once; the top ten hold just over 7%. Input material: peripheral blood. Receptors originate from a woman aged 55-70 years with COVID-19, enrolled during active disease.

The chain carries TRBV5-1 and TRBJ2-3, with TRBD2 identical over 7 bases. The CDR3 spans 12 residues. Per germline, CDR1 SGHRS and CDR2 YFSETQ. V trimming: 1 base; J trimming: 9 bases; junction bases outside the gene matches: 2. The CDR3 DNA is TGCGCCAGCAGCTTGCTGGGGGGGACGCAGTATTTT. Amino acids: CASSLLGGTQYF. Based on the CDR3 plus reference TRBV5-1 and TRBJ2-3, the full variable domain is KAGVTQTPRYLIKTRGQQVTLSCSPISGHRSVSWYQQTPGQGLQFLFEYFSETQRNKGNFPGRFSGRQFSNSRSEMNVSTLELGDSALYLCASSLLGGTQYFGPGTRLTVL.

The rearrangement links TRBV2 to TRBJ1-4, with TRBD1 as a possible D gene (5 bases). Germline V gives CDR1 SNHLY, CDR2 FYNNEI. V was shortened by 6 bases and J by 8 bases, with 19 bases between the two germline ends. CDR3 size: 15 residues. Here the CDR3 DNA reads TGTGCCAGCAGCGATCCCGTAGGGGCGGGAGAAAAACTGTTTTTT. The encoded protein is CASSDPVGAGEKLFF.

J is TRBJ2-3 and V is TRBV9, with 9 bases identical to TRBD2. This CDR3 is built from 15 residues. The J segment lost 1 base and the V segment lost 0 bases, leaving 0 bases of the junction unmatched. Germline V CDR1 and CDR2: SGDLS, YYNGEE. The CDR3 DNA sequence: TGTGCCAGCAGCGTAGAGCGGGGGGGCACAGATACGCAGTATTTT. Translating gives CASSVERGGTDTQYF.

The genes are TRBV7-2 and TRBJ1-1; D is possibly TRBD1 (6 bases). Looked up from germline, CDR1 is SGHTA and CDR2 is FQGNSA. V lost 1 base and J 11 bases, leaving 20 bases between the germline ends. The CDR3 totals 15 residues. As DNA, the CDR3 is TGTGCCAGCAGCTTAGGCGGGGGCCCTTTAAACGCGGCTTTCTTT. This encodes CASSLGGGPLNAAFF. The complete variable domain, with remaining parts taken from reference TRBV7-2 and TRBJ1-1, reads GAGVSQSPSNKVTEKGKDVELRCDPISGHTALYWYRQSLGQGLEFLIYFQGNSAPDKSGLPSDRFSAERTGGSVSTLTIQRTQQEDSAVYLCASSLGGGPLNAAFFGQGTRLTVV.

The chain uses TRBV28 and TRBJ1-2, with 8 bases fitting TRBD1. The germline CDR1 and CDR2 sequences are MDHEN and SYDVKM. The CDR3 runs 14 residues. V shed 9 bases and J 1 base; nucleotides not matched to a gene: 7. CDR3: CASGPGGLNYGYTF. CDR3 DNA sequence: TGTGCCAGTGGACCAGGGGGCCTTAACTATGGCTACACCTTC.

V gene TRBV3-1 (or the pseudogene TRBV3-2) combines with J gene TRBJ2-7; a possible D gene is TRBD1 (5 bases). The CDR3 has 14 amino acids. V was cut by 1 base and J by 7 bases, with 14 bases left in between. Looked up from germline, CDR1 is LGHDT and CDR2 is YNNKEL (reference sequence). The CDR3 region is CASSQGNKGREQYF. The DNA for the CDR3 is TGTGCCAGCAGCCAAGGGAATAAGGGGCGGGAGCAGTACTTC.

This chain uses TRBV5-6 with TRBJ1-2; 8 positions match TRBD1. V lost 2 bases and J lost 4; bases outside the gene matches: 10. Germline CDR1 SGHDT, CDR2 YYEEEE. The CDR3 is made up of 16 amino acids. The CDR3 DNA is TGTGCCAGCAGCTTTGGGTTGACAGGGGCGGGCTATGGCTACACCTTC. Its protein product is CASSFGLTGAGYGYTF.

This clone ranks as medium-sized (0.01 to 0.1%). The V and J genes are TRBV27 and TRBJ1-1; perhaps TRBD1 as D (6 bases). The CDR3 runs to 14 residues. The V end was cut by 3 bases, the J end by 4 bases, with 12 bases between. Germline CDR1 MNHEY, CDR2 SMNVEV (reference sequence). For the CDR3, the DNA is TGTGCCAGCAGTTTCACCGGGACAAGCACTGAAGCTTTCTTT. Translation gives CASSFTGTSTEAFF.

The rearrangement uses TRBV2 and TRBJ2-2; tentatively, D is TRBD2 (6 bases). Germline loops: CDR1 SNHLY, CDR2 FYNNEI. The CDR3 covers 15 residues. V lost 4 bases, J lost 6 bases, and 15 bases lay in between. CDR3 bases: TGTGCCAGCAGTGCAGTGGTTGGAGGGGCCGGGGAGCTGTTTTTT. This gives the protein CASSAVVGGAGELFF.

J is TRBJ2-7 and V is TRBV18; 9 bases line up with TRBD1. J was trimmed by 6 bases and V by 4 bases; bases with no gene match: 7. The CDR3 length is 14 residues. Germline V lookup: CDR1 KGHSH, CDR2 LQKENI. The CDR3 region has the DNA TGTGCCAGCTCACTCCGGGACAGGGTCCGCGAGCAGTACTTC. This codes for CASSLRDRVREQYF.

The rearrangement joins TRBV4-3 to TRBJ1-2; D unresolved. CDR1 LGHNA and CDR2 YSLEER come from the germline V gene. Trimming took off 0 bases at V and 8 bases at J, with 13 bases between the two ends. The CDR3 has 14 amino acids. Here the CDR3 DNA reads TGCGCCAGCAGCCAAGATAGAGGGTTATGGGGCTACACCTTC. Encoded protein: CASSQDRGLWGYTF.

This rearrangement joins TRBV11-1 to TRBJ1-1; D call uncertain. The V end was cut by 1 base, the J end by 9 bases, with 9 bases between. The CDR3 covers 12 residues. The germline V gene encodes CDR1 SGHAT and CDR2 FQDESV (reference sequence). CDR3 residues: CASSLGDGKAFF. The CDR3 bases are TGTGCCAGCAGCTTAGGAGACGGGAAAGCTTTCTTT. The variable domain in full, completed from reference TRBV11-1 and TRBJ1-1, reads EAEVAQSPRYKITEKSQAVAFWCDPISGHATLYWYRQILGQGPELLVQFQDESVVDDSQLPKDRFSAERLKGVDSTLKIQPAELGDSAMYLCASSLGDGKAFFGQGTRLTVV.

V usage is TRBV11-3 and J usage is TRBJ1-1; 9 nucleotides match TRBD1. The CDR3 spans 14 residues. The J segment lost 7 bases and the V segment lost 0 bases, leaving 3 bases of the junction unmatched. CDR1 is SGHNT and CDR2 is YENEEA in the germline V gene. The CDR3: CASSLEQGADEAFF. CDR3 DNA sequence: TGTGCCAGCAGCTTAGAACAGGGGGCAGATGAAGCTTTCTTT.

This chain links TRBV7-2 with TRBJ1-4; the D gene is possibly TRBD1 (5 bases). This CDR3 spans 14 amino acids. Germline CDR1 and CDR2: SGHTA and FQGNSA. V dropped 5 bases and J dropped 8 bases, with 15 bases sitting between them. The CDR3: CASSLSRQTEKLFF. Written as DNA, the CDR3 is TGTGCCAGCAGCCTGTCCCGACAGACAGAAAAACTGTTTTTT. Combining the CDR3 with reference TRBV7-2 and TRBJ1-4 gives the whole variable domain GAGVSQSPSNKVTEKGKDVELRCDPISGHTALYWYRQSLGQGLEFLIYFQGNSAPDKSGLPSDRFSAERTGGSVSTLTIQRTQQEDSAVYLCASSLSRQTEKLFFGSGTQLSVL.

This clone was counted a single time. The rearrangement joins TRBV7-2 to TRBJ2-2; 7 bases fit TRBD1. The germline V gene encodes CDR1 SGHTA and CDR2 FQGNSA. The trim removed 1 base at V and 4 bases at J, leaving 3 bases unmatched. CDR3 length: 15 residues. The CDR3 nucleotides read TGTGCCAGCAGCTTAGGAGGGGGCGGCACCGGGGAGCTGTTTTTT. It translates to CASSLGGGGTGELFF. Drawing the rest from reference TRBV7-2 and TRBJ2-2, the complete variable domain is GAGVSQSPSNKVTEKGKDVELRCDPISGHTALYWYRQSLGQGLEFLIYFQGNSAPDKSGLPSDRFSAERTGGSVSTLTIQRTQQEDSAVYLCASSLGGGGTGELFFGEGSRLTVL.

The V call is TRBV5-4, the J call TRBJ1-1; D is ambiguous. There are 12 residues in the CDR3. The germline V and J ends were trimmed by 1 base and 5 bases, with 6 bases remaining between them. Germline V gene sequence: CDR1 SGHNT, CDR2 YYREEE (reference sequence). The DNA for the CDR3 is TGTGCCAGCAGCTTGTGGAGGACTGAAGCTTTCTTT. It specifies CASSLWRTEAFF.

The rearrangement uses TRBV7-9 and TRBJ2-7; no clear D gene. CDR1 and CDR2 from the germline V gene are SEHNR and FQNEAQ (reference sequence). CDR3 size: 12 residues. V shed 1 base and J shed 3 bases, with 4 bases lying between them. The CDR3 sequence is CASSLVNYEQYF. For the CDR3, the DNA is TGTGCCAGCAGCTTAGTAAACTACGAGCAGTACTTC.

This chain connects TRBV7-8 to TRBJ2-1; 9 bases line up with TRBD2. The CDR3 is 16 amino acids. V lost 2 bases to trimming and J lost 5 bases; unmatched junction nucleotides: 7. CDR1 and CDR2 (germline): SGHVS, FQNEAQ. The chain's CDR3 is CASSLIGASGDNEQFF. CDR3 in DNA: TGTGCCAGCAGCTTAATAGGGGCTAGCGGGGACAATGAGCAGTTCTTC.

This sequence joins TRBV6-5 and TRBJ1-1; D possibly corresponds to TRBD1 (5 bases). The CDR3 is made up of 14 amino acids. In germline, CDR1 is MNHEY, CDR2 SVGAGI. Trimming stripped 2 bases from V and 6 bases from J, with 13 bases between. CDR3 bases: TGTGCCAGCAGTTACGATCGGAGGGGCCCTGAAGCTTTCTTT. Its protein product is CASSYDRRGPEAFF.